Listed below are T cell receptor beta chains from one sample, sequenced in a study of CD8 T cells in Susac syndrome. Via MiXCR, TCRdb re-called the immunoSEQ multiplex PCR reads, giving one row per CDR3 protein. The sample contains 100,000 to 150,000 distinct CDR3 sequences, around 96% of which appear only once. Sequences were obtained from CD4+ T cells from PBMCs. These receptors all come from a human donor in good health. The CDR3 runs from the conserved cysteine through the conserved F or W. A D gene is named only where the DNA matches it firmly. The size entry is marked missing in some rows and otherwise reads once, few, many or a size class.

d_call	j_call	clone_size	v_call	cdr3_nt	cdr3_aa
NA	TRBJ2-2	once	TRBV3-1	TGTGCCAGCAGCCAATCTACCGGGGAGCTGTTTTTT	CASSQSTGELFF
NA	TRBJ2-5	few	TRBV18	TGTGCCAGCTCAGGCAGCCAAGAGACCCAGTACTTC	CASSGSQETQYF
NA	TRBJ2-7	NA	TRBV5-1	TGCGCCAGCAGCTTGGTTGCAGGGAAGGGCGAGCAGTACTTC	CASSLVAGKGEQYF
NA	TRBJ2-7	NA	TRBV28	TGTGCCACATACGGGACTCCGTCCTACGAGCAGTACTTC	CATYGTPSYEQYF
TRBD1	TRBJ1-1	few	TRBV3-1	TGTGCCAGCAGCCCGGGCGGGACAGGGAACACTGAAGCTTTCTTT	CASSPGGTGNTEAFF
TRBD1	TRBJ2-3	NA	TRBV28	TGTGCCAGCAGGAGACAGGGGACCACAGATACGCAGTATTTT	CASRRQGTTDTQYF
NA	TRBJ1-3	NA	TRBV3-1	TGTGCCAGCAGCCAGGACACGGTCGGAAACACCATATATTTT	CASSQDTVGNTIYF
NA	TRBJ1-1	NA	TRBV14	TGTGCCAGCAGCCCCGGGGCCCGCAATGAAGCTTTCTTT	CASSPGARNEAFF
NA	TRBJ1-2	NA	TRBV12-3/TRBV12-4	TGTGCCAGCAGTTTGTCGCGATTTTATGGCTACACCTTC	CASSLSRFYGYTF
TRBD2	TRBJ2-1	NA	TRBV7-8	TGTGCCAGTATCCGGGCGGGAGGCTACAATGAGCAGTTCTTC	CASIRAGGYNEQFF
TRBD2	TRBJ2-5	NA	TRBV7-9	TGTGCCAGCAGCTTAGCCGCGGGAGCTCAAGAGACCCAGTACTTC	CASSLAAGAQETQYF
NA	TRBJ2-3	NA	TRBV29-1	TGCAGCGTTGAAGGGGCCGCAGATACGCAGTATTTT	CSVEGAADTQYF
TRBD1	TRBJ1-2	NA	TRBV5-1	TGCGCCAGCAGCTTGGAGTCCGGACAGGGGACTATGATCTATGGCTACACCTTC	CASSLESGQGTMIYGYTF
NA	TRBJ1-1	NA	TRBV30	TGTGCCCGGGCTGGGGATACTGAAGCTTTCTTT	CARAGDTEAFF
TRBD2	TRBJ2-7	NA	TRBV29-1	TGCAGCGTTGGAATGACTAGCGGGACCCAAGGCGAGCAGTACTTC	CSVGMTSGTQGEQYF
NA	TRBJ2-7	NA	TRBV12-3/TRBV12-4	TGTGCCAGCAGCCGAACCTACGGGCAGTACTTC	CASSRTYGQYF
NA	TRBJ1-1	NA	TRBV29-1	TGCAGCGTTGAGGGTAACACTGAAGCTTTCTTT	CSVEGNTEAFF